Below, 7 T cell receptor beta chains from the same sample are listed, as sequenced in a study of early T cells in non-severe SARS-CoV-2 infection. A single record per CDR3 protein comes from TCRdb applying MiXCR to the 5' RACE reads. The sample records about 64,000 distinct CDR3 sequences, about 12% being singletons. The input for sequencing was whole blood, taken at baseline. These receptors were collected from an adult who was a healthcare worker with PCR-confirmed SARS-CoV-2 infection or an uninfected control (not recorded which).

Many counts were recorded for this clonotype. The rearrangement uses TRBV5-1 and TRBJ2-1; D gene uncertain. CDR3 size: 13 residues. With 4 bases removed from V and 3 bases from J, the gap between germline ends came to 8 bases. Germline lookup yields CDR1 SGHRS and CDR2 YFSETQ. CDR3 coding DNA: TGCGCCAGCAGCAGGGATCTCTACAATGAGCAGTTCTTC. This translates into CASSRDLYNEQFF.

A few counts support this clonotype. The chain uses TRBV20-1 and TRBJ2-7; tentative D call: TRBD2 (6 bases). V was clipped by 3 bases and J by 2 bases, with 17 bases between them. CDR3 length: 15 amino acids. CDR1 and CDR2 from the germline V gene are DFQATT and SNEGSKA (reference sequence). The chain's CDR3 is CSARRPLAETYEQYF. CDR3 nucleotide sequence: TGCAGTGCTAGGCGCCCTTTAGCGGAAACCTACGAGCAGTACTTC.

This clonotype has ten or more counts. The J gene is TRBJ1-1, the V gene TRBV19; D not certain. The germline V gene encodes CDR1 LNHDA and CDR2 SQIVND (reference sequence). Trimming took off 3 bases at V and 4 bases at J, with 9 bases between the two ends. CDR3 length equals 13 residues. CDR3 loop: CASSMEWGTEAFF. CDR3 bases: TGTGCCAGTAGTATGGAGTGGGGCACTGAAGCTTTCTTT.

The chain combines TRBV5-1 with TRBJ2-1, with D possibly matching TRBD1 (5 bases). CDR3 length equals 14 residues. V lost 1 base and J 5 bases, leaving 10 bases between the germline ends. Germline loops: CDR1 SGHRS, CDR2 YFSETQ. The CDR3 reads CASSLKVRDNEQFF. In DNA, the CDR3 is TGCGCCAGCAGCTTGAAGGTCAGGGACAATGAGCAGTTCTTC. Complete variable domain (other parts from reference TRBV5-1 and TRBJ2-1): KAGVTQTPRYLIKTRGQQVTLSCSPISGHRSVSWYQQTPGQGLQFLFEYFSETQRNKGNFPGRFSGRQFSNSRSEMNVSTLELGDSALYLCASSLKVRDNEQFFGPGTRLTVL.

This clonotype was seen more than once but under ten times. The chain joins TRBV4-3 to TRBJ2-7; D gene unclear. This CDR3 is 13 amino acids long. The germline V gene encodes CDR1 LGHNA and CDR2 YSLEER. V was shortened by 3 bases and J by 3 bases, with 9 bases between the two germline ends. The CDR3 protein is CASSQAPNYEQYF. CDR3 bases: TGCGCCAGCAGCCAGGCCCCTAACTACGAGCAGTACTTC.

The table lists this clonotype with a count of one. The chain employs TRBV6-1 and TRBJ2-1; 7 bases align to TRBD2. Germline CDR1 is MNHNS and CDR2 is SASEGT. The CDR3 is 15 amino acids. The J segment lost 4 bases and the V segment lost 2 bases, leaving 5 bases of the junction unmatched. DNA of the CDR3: TGTGCCAGCAGTGAACGAGCGGGGTTTTACAATGAGCAGTTCTTC. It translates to CASSERAGFYNEQFF.

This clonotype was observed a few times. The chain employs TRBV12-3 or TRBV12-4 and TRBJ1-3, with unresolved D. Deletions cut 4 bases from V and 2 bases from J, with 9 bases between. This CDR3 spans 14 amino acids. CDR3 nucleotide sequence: TGTGCCAGCAGTTACCTGGCGGCTGGAAACACCATATATTTT. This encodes CASSYLAAGNTIYF.